The clone carrying this T cell receptor (beta chain) has a count of ten or more. The CDR3 totals 16 residues. Germline V gene data show CDR1 as SGHVT and CDR2 as SQSDAQ. V lost 2 bases to trimming and J lost 6 bases, with 17 bases between them. The data stem from a study of neurological immune-mediated disorders. The cDNA came from 5'RACE, which used 10-nucleotide random UMIs. TCRdb re-derived calls from the 5' RACE reads in MiXCR, one entry per CDR3 protein. There are tens of thousands of distinct CDR3 sequences in the sample; under 4.5% occur only once, and roughly 2.9% lies in the top ten. Sequencing was performed on PBMCs. The source of this sequence is a woman aged 50 to 60 with multiple sclerosis. The J gene is TRBJ1-5, the V gene TRBV7-4; D unclear. CDR3 in amino acids: CASSLCGGSYSQPQHF. The CDR3 DNA sequence: TGTGCCAGCAGCTTATGTGGCGGATCCTACAGTCAGCCCCAGCATTTT.